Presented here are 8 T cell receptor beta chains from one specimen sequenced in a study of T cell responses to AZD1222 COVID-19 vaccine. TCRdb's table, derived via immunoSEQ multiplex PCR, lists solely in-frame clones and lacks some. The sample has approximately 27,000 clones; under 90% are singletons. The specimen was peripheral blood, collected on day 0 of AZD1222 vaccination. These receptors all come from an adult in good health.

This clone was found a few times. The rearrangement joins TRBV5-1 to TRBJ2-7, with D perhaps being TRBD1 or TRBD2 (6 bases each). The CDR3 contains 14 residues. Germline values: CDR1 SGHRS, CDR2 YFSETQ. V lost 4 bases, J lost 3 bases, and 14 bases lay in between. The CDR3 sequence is CASSLVGGSYEQYF. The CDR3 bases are TGCGCCAGCAGCCTGGTAGGGGGGAGCTACGAGCAGTACTTC.

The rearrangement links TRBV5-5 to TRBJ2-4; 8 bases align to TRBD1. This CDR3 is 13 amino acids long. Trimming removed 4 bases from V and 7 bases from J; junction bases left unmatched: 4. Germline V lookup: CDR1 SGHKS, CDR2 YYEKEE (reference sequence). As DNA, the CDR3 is TGTGCCAGCAGCGGCGGGGACAGGAACATTCAGTACTTC. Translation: CASSGGDRNIQYF.

For the CDR3, the DNA is TGCAGTGCTAGTAGACCGGGACTTTTTAACTACGAGCAGTACTTC. It is translated as CSASRPGLFNYEQYF. The chain carries TRBV20-1 and TRBJ2-7; a weak D match, TRBD2 (6 bases). V was shortened by 3 bases and J by 3 bases, with 18 bases between the two germline ends. Germline-derived CDR1 and CDR2 are DFQATT and SNEGSKA (reference sequence). The CDR3 runs 15 residues.

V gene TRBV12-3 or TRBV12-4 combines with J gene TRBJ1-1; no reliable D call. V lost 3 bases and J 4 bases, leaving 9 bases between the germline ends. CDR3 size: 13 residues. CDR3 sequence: CASSFWETTEAFF. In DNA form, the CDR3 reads TGTGCCAGCAGTTTTTGGGAGACCACTGAAGCTTTCTTT.

This CDR3 is CASSVPGTGVGYTF. In nucleotides, the CDR3 is TGTGCCAGCAGCGTACCCGGGACAGGGGTTGGCTACACCTTC. The chain combines TRBV5-6 with TRBJ1-2; TRBD1 agrees at 10 bases. There are 14 residues in the CDR3. Trimming took 4 bases from V and 7 from J; bases not matched to a gene: 7. Germline CDR1 is SGHDT and CDR2 is YYEEEE.

The CDR3: CASRSTSGNYNEQFF. The DNA for the CDR3 is TGTGCCAGCAGATCCACTAGCGGGAATTACAATGAGCAGTTCTTC. The genes are TRBV27 and TRBJ2-1; 10 bases align to TRBD2. The V segment lost 6 bases and the J segment 4 bases; nucleotides outside the gene matches: 6. The length of the CDR3 is 15 residues. The germline V gene has CDR1 MNHEY and CDR2 SMNVEV (reference sequence).

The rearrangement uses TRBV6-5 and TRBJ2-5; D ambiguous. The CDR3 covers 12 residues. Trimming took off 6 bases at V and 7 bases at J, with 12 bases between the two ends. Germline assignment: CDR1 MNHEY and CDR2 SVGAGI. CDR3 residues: CASSPSSATQYF. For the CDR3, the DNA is TGTGCCAGCAGCCCGTCCAGTGCGACCCAGTACTTC.

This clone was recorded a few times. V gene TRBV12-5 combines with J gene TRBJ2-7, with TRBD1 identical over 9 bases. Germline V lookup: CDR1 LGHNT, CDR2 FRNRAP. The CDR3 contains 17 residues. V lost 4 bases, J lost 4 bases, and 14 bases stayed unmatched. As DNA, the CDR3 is TGTGCTAGTGGTTACGATACAGGGGGCTTCTCCTCTTACGAGCAGTACTTC. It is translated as CASGYDTGGFSSYEQYF.